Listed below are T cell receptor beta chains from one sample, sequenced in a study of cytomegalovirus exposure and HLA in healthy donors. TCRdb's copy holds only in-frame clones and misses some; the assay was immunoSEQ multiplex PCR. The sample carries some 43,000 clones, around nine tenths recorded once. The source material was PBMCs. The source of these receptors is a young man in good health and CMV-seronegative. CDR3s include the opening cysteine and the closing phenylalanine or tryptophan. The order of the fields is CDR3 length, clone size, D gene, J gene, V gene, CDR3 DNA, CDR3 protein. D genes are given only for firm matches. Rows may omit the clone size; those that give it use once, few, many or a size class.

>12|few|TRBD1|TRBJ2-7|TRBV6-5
TGTGCCAGCAGTCGACAGGGTTGGGAGCAGTACTTC
CASSRQGWEQYF
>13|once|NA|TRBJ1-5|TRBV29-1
TGCAGCGTGAGGTCAGGGATCAATCAGCCCCAGCATTTT
CSVRSGINQPQHF
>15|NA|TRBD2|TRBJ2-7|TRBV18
TGTGCCAGCTCACCGGGGACTAGCGGAACCTACGAGCAGTACTTC
CASSPGTSGTYEQYF
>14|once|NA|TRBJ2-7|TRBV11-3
TGTGCCAGCAAGCGAGAGGCGAGCTCCTACGAGCAGTACTTC
CASKREASSYEQYF
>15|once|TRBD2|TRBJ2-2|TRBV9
TGTGCCAGCAGCGATGCGGGAGTGGGGACCGGGGAGCTGTTTTTT
CASSDAGVGTGELFF
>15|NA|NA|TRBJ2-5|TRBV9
TGTGCCAGCAGCGTAGCTTCGCGGGGCCAAGAGACCCAGTACTTC
CASSVASRGQETQYF
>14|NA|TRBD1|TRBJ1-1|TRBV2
TGTGCCAGCAACCTCGGACAGGGGAACACTGAAGCTTTCTTT
CASNLGQGNTEAFF
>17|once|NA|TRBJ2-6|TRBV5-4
TGTGCCAGCAGCCCCGGGCAGGGGGGCTCTGGGGCCAACGTCCTGACTTTC
CASSPGQGGSGANVLTF
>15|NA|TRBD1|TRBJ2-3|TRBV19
TGTGCCAGTAGTACGGGACAGGGAAACACAGATACGCAGTATTTT
CASSTGQGNTDTQYF
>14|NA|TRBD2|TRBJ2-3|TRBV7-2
TGTGCCAGCAGCCGTACTAGCGTCACAGATACGCAGTATTTT
CASSRTSVTDTQYF
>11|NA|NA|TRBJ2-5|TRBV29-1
TGCAGCGTGGGACTTCAAGAGACCCAGTACTTC
CSVGLQETQYF
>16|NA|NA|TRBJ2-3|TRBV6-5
TGTGCCAGCAGTTACGGGAATGACAGATACACAGATACGCAGTATTTT
CASSYGNDRYTDTQYF
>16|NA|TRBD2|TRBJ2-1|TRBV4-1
TGCGCCAGCAGCCAAGTATGGCGGGGGGAATACAATGAGCAGTTCTTC
CASSQVWRGEYNEQFF
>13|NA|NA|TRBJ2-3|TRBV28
TGTGCCAGCAGTCCGCCAGGGACAGATACGCAGTATTTT
CASSPPGTDTQYF
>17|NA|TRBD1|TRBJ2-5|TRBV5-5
TGTGCCAGCAGCTTGGATTTTTCGGGACAGGGATCTTGGGCCCAGTACTTC
CASSLDFSGQGSWAQYF
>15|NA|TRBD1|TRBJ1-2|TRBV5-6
TGTGCCAGCAGCTTGGCGGCAGGGGGGTACTATGGCTACACCTTC
CASSLAAGGYYGYTF
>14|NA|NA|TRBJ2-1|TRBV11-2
TGTGCCAGCAGCTTAGCTCGGACACGTAATGAGCAGTTCTTC
CASSLARTRNEQFF
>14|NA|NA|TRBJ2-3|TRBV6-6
TGTGCCAGCAGTTACCCGGGGAGCACAGATACGCAGTATTTT
CASSYPGSTDTQYF
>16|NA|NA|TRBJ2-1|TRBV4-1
TGCGCCAGCAGCCGAGGGGAGGCAGGAGACTACAATGAGCAGTTCTTC
CASSRGEAGDYNEQFF
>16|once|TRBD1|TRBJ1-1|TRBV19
TGTGCCAGTAGTCCTAGAGGGACAGCGGGCCTACCTGAAGCTTTCTTT
CASSPRGTAGLPEAFF
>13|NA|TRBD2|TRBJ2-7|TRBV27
TGTGCCAGCAGGGGAGCGGGAGCCTACGAGCAGTACTTC
CASRGAGAYEQYF
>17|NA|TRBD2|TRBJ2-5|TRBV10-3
TGTGCCATCAGTGACCCCCTACTAGCGGGGGGGAGAGAGACCCAGTACTTC
CAISDPLLAGGRETQYF
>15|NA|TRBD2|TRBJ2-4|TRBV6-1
TGTGCCAGCAGTGAAGTAGAGGGAGGGTCAAACATTCAGTACTTC
CASSEVEGGSNIQYF
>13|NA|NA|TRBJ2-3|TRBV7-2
TGTGCCAGCAGCCCGCAGGGTCCAGATACGCAGTATTTT
CASSPQGPDTQYF
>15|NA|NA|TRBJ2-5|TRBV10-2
TGCGCCAGCAGTAGAGCGGCGGGGCGGCAAGAGACCCAGTACTTC
CASSRAAGRQETQYF
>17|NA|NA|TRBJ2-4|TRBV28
TGTGCCAGCAGTTCCCAGACAGGCTCGGCAGCCAAAAACATTCAGTACTTC
CASSSQTGSAAKNIQYF
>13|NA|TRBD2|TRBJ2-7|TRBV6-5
TGTGCCAGCAGACCTAGCGGGAGCTACGAGCAGTACTTC
CASRPSGSYEQYF
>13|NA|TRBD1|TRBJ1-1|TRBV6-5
TGTGCCAGCAGTTACTCGGACAGGGTTGGAGCTTTCTTT
CASSYSDRVGAFF
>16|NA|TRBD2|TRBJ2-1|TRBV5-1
TGCGCCAGCAGCTTACTTAGCGGGATCTCCTACAATGAGCAGTTCTTC
CASSLLSGISYNEQFF
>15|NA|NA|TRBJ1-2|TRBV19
TGTGCCAGTAGCCCTGAACAGGGCGCTAACTATGGCTACACCTTC
CASSPEQGANYGYTF
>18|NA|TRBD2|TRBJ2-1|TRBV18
TGTGCCAGCTCACCTCGGACTAGCGGGAGTAACCCCTACAATGAGCAGTTCTTC
CASSPRTSGSNPYNEQFF
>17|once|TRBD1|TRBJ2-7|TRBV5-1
TGCGCCAGCAGCGCGGACCCGGGACAGGGCCTTACCTACGAGCAGTACTTC
CASSADPGQGLTYEQYF
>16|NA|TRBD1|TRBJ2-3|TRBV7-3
TGTGCCAGCAGCGGGCGGGACAGGGGAAGCACAGATACGCAGTATTTT
CASSGRDRGSTDTQYF
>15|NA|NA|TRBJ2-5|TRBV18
TGTGCCAGCTCATCGAATTCGGGGGGCCTAGAGACCCAGTACTTC
CASSSNSGGLETQYF
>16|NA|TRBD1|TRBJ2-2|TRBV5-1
TGCGCCAGCAGCCCCCGGACAGGGACGGGCACCGGGGAGCTGTTTTTT
CASSPRTGTGTGELFF
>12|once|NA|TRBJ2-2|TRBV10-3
TGTGCCATCAGTTCGGTAGCCGGGGAGCTGTTTTTT
CAISSVAGELFF
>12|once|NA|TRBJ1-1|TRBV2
TGTGCCAGCAGTGTACAGAACACTGAAGCTTTCTTT
CASSVQNTEAFF